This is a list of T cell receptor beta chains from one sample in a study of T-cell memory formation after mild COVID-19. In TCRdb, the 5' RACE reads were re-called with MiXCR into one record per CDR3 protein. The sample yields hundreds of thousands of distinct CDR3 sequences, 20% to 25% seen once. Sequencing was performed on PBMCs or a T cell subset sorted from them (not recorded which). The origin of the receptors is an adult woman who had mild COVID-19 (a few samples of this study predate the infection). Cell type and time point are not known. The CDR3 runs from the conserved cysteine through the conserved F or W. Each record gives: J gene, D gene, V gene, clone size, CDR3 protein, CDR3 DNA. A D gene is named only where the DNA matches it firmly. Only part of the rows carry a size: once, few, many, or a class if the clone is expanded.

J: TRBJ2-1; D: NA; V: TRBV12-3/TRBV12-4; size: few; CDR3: CASSLDSGRFGEQFF; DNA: TGTGCCAGCAGTTTAGATTCAGGGAGGTTTGGTGAGCAGTTCTTC
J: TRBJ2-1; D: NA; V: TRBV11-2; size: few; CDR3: CASSLVGGTPTNEQFF; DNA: TGTGCCAGCAGCTTAGTAGGAGGGACTCCTACTAATGAGCAGTTCTTC
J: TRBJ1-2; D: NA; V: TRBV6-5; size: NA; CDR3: CASRRGWSGDGYTF; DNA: TGTGCCAGCAGAAGGGGCTGGTCGGGAGATGGCTACACCTTC
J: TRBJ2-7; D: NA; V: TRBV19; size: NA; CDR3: CASSSGPGSRFPQYF; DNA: TGTGCCAGTAGCTCGGGACCGGGGAGCCGATTTCCGCAGTACTTC
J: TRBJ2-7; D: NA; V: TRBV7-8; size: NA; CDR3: CASSVAAPHEQYF; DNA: TGTGCCAGCAGCGTGGCCGCCCCCCACGAGCAGTACTTC
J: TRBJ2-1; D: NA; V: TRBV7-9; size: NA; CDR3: CASRFGGTPLDEQFF; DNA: TGTGCCAGCAGGTTTGGGGGGACCCCCCTCGATGAGCAGTTCTTC
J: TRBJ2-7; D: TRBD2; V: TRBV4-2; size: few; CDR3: CASSQERGAGDYEQYF; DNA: TGTGCCAGCAGCCAAGAGAGGGGAGCGGGGGATTACGAGCAGTACTTC
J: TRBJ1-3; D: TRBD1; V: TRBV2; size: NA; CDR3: CASSPDRGGRNTIYF; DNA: TGTGCCAGCAGTCCGGACAGGGGTGGACGAAACACCATATATTTT
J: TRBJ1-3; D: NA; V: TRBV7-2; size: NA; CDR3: CASSKTQGSGNTIYF; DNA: TGTGCCAGCAGCAAGACCCAGGGATCTGGAAACACCATATATTTT
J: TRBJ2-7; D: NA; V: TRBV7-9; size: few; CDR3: CASSLSGIPRLEQYF; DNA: TGTGCCAGCAGCTTAAGTGGAATCCCCCGATTGGAGCAGTACTTC
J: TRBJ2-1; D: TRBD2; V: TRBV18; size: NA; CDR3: CASSPFGLAGGDEQFF; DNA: TGTGCCAGCTCACCATTTGGACTAGCGGGGGGTGATGAGCAGTTCTTC
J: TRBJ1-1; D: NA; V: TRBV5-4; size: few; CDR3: CASSMGTHDTEAFF; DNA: TGTGCCAGCAGCATGGGGACACACGACACTGAAGCTTTCTTT
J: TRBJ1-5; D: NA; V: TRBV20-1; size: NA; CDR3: CSTRGGNQPQHF; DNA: TGCAGTACCAGGGGCGGCAATCAGCCCCAGCATTTT
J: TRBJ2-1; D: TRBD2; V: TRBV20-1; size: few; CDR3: CSARWGGQYNEQFF; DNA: TGCAGTGCTAGATGGGGGGGTCAATACAATGAGCAGTTCTTC
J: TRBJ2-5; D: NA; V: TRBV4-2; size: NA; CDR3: CASSQESRAQETQYF; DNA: TGTGCCAGCAGCCAAGAGTCCAGAGCTCAAGAGACCCAGTACTTC
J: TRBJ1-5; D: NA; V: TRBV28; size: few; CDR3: CASSFPIQGAQPQHF; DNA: TGTGCCAGCAGTTTCCCGATTCAGGGTGCTCAGCCCCAGCATTTT
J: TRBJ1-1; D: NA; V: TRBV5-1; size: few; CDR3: CASSLTRVDTEAFF; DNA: TGCGCCAGCAGCTTAACCAGGGTGGACACTGAAGCTTTCTTT
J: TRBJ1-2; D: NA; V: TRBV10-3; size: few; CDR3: CAISVGPNYGYTF; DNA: TGTGCCATCAGTGTGGGCCCTAACTATGGCTACACCTTC
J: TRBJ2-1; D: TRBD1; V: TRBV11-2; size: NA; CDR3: CASSLVQDRGPILNEQFF; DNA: TGTGCCAGCAGCTTAGTACAGGACAGGGGGCCCATTCTTAATGAGCAGTTCTTC
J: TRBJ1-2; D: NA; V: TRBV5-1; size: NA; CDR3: CASSRTPDGYTF; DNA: TGCGCCAGCTCGAGGACACCTGATGGCTACACCTTC